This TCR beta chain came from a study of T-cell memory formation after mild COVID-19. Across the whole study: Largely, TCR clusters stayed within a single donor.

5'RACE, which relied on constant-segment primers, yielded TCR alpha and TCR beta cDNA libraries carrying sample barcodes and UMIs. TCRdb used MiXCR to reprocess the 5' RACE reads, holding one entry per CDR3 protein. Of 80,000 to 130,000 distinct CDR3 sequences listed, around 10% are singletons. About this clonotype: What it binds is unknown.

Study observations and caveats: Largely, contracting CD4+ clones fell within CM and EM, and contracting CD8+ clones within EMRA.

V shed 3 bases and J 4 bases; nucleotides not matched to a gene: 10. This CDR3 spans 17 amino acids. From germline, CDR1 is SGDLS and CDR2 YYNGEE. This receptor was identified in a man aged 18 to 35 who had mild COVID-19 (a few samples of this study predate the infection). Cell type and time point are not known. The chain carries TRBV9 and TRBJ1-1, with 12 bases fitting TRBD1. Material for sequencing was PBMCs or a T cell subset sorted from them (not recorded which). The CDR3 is CASSELGQGARATEAFF. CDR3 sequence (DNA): TGTGCCAGCAGCGAATTGGGACAGGGGGCTAGGGCCACTGAAGCTTTCTTT.